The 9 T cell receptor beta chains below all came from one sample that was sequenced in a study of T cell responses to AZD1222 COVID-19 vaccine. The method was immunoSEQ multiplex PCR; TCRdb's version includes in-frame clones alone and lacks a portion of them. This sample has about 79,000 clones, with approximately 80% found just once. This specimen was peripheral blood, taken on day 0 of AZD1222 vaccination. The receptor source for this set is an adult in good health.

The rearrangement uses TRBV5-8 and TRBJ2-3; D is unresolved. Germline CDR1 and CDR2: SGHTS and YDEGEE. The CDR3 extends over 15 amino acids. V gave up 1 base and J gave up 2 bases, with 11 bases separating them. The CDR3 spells CASSLSPGPTDTQYF. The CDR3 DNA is TGTGCCAGCAGCTTGTCCCCGGGTCCCACAGATACGCAGTATTTT.

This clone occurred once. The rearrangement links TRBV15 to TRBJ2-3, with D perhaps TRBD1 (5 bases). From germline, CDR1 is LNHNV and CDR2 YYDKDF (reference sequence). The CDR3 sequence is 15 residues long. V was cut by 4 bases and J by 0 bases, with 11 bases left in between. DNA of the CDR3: TGTGCCACCAGCAAAATGGGGCTCAGCACAGATACGCAGTATTTT. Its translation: CATSKMGLSTDTQYF.

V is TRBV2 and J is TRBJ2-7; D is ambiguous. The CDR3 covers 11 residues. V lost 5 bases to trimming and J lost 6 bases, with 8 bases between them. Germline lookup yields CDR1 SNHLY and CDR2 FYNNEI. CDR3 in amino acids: CASSRSGEQYF. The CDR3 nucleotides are TGTGCCAGCAGTCGGTCGGGCGAGCAGTACTTC.

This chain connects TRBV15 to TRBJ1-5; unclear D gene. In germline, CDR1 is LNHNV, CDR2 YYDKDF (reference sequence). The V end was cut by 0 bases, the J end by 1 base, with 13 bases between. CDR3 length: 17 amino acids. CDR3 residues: CATSRDLATGSNQPQHF. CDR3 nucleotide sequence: TGTGCCACCAGCAGAGATTTGGCGACCGGGAGCAATCAGCCCCAGCATTTT.

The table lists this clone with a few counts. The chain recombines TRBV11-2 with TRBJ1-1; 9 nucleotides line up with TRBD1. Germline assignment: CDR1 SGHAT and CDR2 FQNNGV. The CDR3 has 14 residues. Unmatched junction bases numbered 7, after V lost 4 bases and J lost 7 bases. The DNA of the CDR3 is TGTGCCAGCAGCTCAAACAGGGGGCGAGGTGAAGCTTTCTTT. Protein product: CASSSNRGRGEAFF.

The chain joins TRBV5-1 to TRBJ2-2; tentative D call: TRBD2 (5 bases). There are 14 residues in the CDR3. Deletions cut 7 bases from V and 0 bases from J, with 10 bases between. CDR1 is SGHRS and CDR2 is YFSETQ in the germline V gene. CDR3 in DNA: TGCGCCAGCTGTCCGGGATCGAACACCGGGGAGCTGTTTTTT. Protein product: CASCPGSNTGELFF.

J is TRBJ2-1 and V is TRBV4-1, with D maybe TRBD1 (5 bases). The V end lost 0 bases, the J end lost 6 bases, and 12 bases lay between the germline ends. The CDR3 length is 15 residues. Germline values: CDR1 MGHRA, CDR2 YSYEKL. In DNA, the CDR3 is TGCGCCAGCAGCCAAGATCGTCGACAGTTCAATGAGCAGTTCTTC. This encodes CASSQDRRQFNEQFF.

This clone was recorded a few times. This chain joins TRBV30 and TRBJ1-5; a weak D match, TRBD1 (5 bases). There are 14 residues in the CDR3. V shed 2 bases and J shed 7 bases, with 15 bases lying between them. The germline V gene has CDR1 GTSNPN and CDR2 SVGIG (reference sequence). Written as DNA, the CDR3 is TGTGCCTGGAGTACAGAGGGGTACTACCAGCCCCAGCATTTT. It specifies CAWSTEGYYQPQHF.

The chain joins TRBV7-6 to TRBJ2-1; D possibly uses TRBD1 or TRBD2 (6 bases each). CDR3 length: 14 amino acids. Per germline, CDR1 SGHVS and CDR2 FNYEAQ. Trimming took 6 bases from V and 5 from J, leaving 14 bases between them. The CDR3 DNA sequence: TGTGCCAGCAGGAGCGGAGGGGGAAACAATGAGCAGTTCTTC. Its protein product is CASRSGGGNNEQFF.